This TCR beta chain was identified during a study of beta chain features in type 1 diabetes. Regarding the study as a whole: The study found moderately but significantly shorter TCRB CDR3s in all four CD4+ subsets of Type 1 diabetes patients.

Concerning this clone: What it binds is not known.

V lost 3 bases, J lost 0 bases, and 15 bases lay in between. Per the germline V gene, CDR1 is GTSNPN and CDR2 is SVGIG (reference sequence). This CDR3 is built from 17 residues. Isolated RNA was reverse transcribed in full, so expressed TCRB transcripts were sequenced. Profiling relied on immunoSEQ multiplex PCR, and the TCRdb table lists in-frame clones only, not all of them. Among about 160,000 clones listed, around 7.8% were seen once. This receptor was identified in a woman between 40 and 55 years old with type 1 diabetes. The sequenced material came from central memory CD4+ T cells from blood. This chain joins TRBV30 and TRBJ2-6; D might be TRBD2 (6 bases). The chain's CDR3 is CAWRRGRTASGANVLTF. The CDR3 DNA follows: TGTGCCTGGAGACGAGGGAGGACCGCCTCTGGGGCCAACGTCCTGACTTTC. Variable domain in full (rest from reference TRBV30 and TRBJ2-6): SQTIHQWPATLVQPVGSPLSLECTVEGTSNPNLYWYRQAAGRGLQLLFYSVGIGQISSEVPQNLSASRPQDRQFILSSKKLLLSDSGFYLCAWRRGRTASGANVLTFGAGSRLTVL.